The 7 T cell receptor beta chains below all came from one sample that was sequenced in a study of blood T cells in healthy people across ages. Primers used in a second PCR of about 6 to 12 cycles were a sample-barcoded 5' primer and a J-beta primer mix. TCRdb reprocessed the 5' RACE reads with MiXCR, giving one entry per CDR3 protein. The profile shows approximately 580,000 distinct CDR3 sequences, less than 25% of them singletons. These data also featured in a second study, about T cells of mothers and their children.

Source material: blood. The receptors shown here come from a boy aged 5-17 years in good health.

This clonotype came up a few times. As DNA, the CDR3 is TGTGCCAGCAGTTTATCCATCCAGGGGGCCTACGAGCAGTACTTC. Translation: CASSLSIQGAYEQYF. V usage is TRBV27 and J usage is TRBJ2-7; TRBD1 matches 7 bases. V shed 0 bases and J 2 bases; nucleotides not matched to a gene: 4. CDR3 length equals 15 residues. Germline V gene sequence: CDR1 MNHEY, CDR2 SMNVEV (reference sequence).

Note on this clonotype: The germline gene is not matched at one end of the junction; a read error may be the cause. The chain carries TRBV14 and TRBJ2-7; tentatively, D is TRBD1 (6 bases). CDR3 length: 14 residues. Germline values: CDR1 SGHDN, CDR2 FVKESK. In DNA, the CDR3 is TGTACCAGCAGCCAAGTCAGGGGTAACTACGAGCAGTACTTC. It translates to CTSSQVRGNYEQYF.

This chain links TRBV7-9 with TRBJ2-5; TRBD2 matches 14 bases. The end of the DNA fits TRBJ2-7 better, so the J call may be wrong. Germline CDR1 SEHNR, CDR2 FQNEAQ (reference sequence). This CDR3 comprises 15 residues. The CDR3 reads CASSPGTSGRNEQYF. CDR3 sequence (DNA): TGTGCCAGCAGCCCAGGGACTAGCGGGAGAAACGAGCAGTACTTC.

V and J are TRBV5-1 and TRBJ2-2, with D unresolved. Germline CDR1 SGHRS, CDR2 YFSETQ. The CDR3 sequence is 16 residues long. Trimming cost V 0 bases and J 4 bases, with 13 bases left between them. Written as DNA, the CDR3 is TGCGCCAGCAGCTTGGACGACCGAACGGGCACCGGGGAGCTGTTTTTT. Amino acid sequence: CASSLDDRTGTGELFF.

This clonotype was seen just once. The chain has TRBV30 and TRBJ1-5; D is unclear. V was shortened by 3 bases and J by 3 bases, with 9 bases between the two germline ends. The germline V gene has CDR1 GTSNPN and CDR2 SVGIG (reference sequence). This CDR3 is 13 amino acids long. DNA of the CDR3: TGTGCCTGGAGCCCAGAGGACAATCAGCCCCAGCATTTT. This gives the protein CAWSPEDNQPQHF.

This clonotype was observed a handful of times. The genes are TRBV29-1 and TRBJ2-2; 10 bases agree with TRBD2. This CDR3 has 16 amino acids. The V segment lost 4 bases and the J segment 3 bases; nucleotides outside the gene matches: 8. In germline, CDR1 is SQVTM, CDR2 ANQGSEA. The CDR3 DNA is TGCAGCGTTGGGCCTAGCGGGAGTTGGGACACCGGGGAGCTGTTTTTT. Translating it yields CSVGPSGSWDTGELFF.

The chain recombines TRBV2 with TRBJ2-7, with 7 bases lining up with TRBD2. The CDR3 is 11 amino acids. Germline lookup yields CDR1 SNHLY and CDR2 FYNNEI. V lost 8 bases and J lost 3; bases outside the gene matches: 1. The CDR3 DNA reads TGTGCCAGCGGGAGGGACTACGAGCAGTACTTC. It encodes CASGRDYEQYF.